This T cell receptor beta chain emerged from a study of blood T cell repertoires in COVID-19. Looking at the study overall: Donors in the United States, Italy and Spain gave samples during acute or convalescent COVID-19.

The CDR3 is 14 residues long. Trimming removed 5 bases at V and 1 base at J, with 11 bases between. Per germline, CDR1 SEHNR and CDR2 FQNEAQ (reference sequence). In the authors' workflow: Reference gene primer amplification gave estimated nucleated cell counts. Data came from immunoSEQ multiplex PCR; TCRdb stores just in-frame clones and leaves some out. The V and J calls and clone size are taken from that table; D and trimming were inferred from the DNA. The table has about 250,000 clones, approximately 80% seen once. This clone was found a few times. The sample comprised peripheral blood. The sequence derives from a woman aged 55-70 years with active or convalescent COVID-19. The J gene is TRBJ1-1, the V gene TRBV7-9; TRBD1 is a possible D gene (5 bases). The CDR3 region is CASSNRGQNTEAFF. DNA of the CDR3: TGTGCCAGCAGCAACCGCGGACAGAACACTGAAGCTTTCTTT.